Listed here are 5 T cell receptor beta chains from one sample, sequenced in a study of regulatory T cells in long-lasting Graves disease. The authors built TCR beta libraries using iRepertoire HTBI primers and Arm-PCR of CDR3 regions. One entry per CDR3 protein results from TCRdb running MiXCR on the multiplex PCR reads. The repertoire includes fewer than 450,000 distinct CDR3 sequences, about 15% of them detected once, and roughly 7.7% sits in the top ten. The time point: newly diagnosed GD, antithyroid drugs for less than 3 months. PBMCs provided the RNA from which the TCR library was made. These data were also filed under a second study, of T cells in Graves' hyperthyroidism and ophthalmopathy.

The sample in question was peripheral blood mononuclear cells (PBMCs), obtained at new diagnosis, from a patient treated with antithyroid drugs. These receptors were collected from a middle-aged woman with Graves disease.

To note about this clonotype: This likely reflects a read error, since a far larger clone is one base away. This chain links TRBV28 with TRBJ2-4; D is tentatively TRBD1 or TRBD2 (5 bases each). The last part of the DNA fits TRBJ2-5 better; the J call may be wrong. The CDR3 is 14 amino acids. Germline lookup yields CDR1 MDHEN and CDR2 SYDVKM. CDR3 region: CASGPPERGETQYF. The CDR3 nucleotides read TGTGCCAGCGGTCCCCCCGAGAGGGGAGAGACCCAGTACTTC.

This clonotype was seen at least ten times. This chain connects TRBV12-3 or TRBV12-4 to TRBJ2-5; 7 positions agree with TRBD2. The CDR3 consists of 18 residues. V shed 3 bases and J 6 bases; nucleotides not matched to a gene: 19. This CDR3 is CASSFSGLYEGGKQTQYF. The CDR3 region has the DNA TGTGCCAGCAGTTTTTCAGGGTTGTACGAGGGAGGGAAACAGACCCAGTACTTC.

This clonotype was seen many times. This chain connects TRBV15 to TRBJ1-1; tentative D call: TRBD1 (5 bases). In germline, CDR1 is LNHNV, CDR2 YYDKDF (reference sequence). The CDR3 sequence is 12 residues long. Trimming shortened V by 10 bases and J by 11 bases, and 20 bases separated the two germline ends. The DNA for the CDR3 is TGTGCCAGCCGGGGACCGCCTCGGGAGGCTTTCTTT. Residues: CASRGPPREAFF.

This clonotype has ten or more counts. The V gene is TRBV7-2, the J gene TRBJ2-1; the D is unclear. The germline V gene has CDR1 SGHTA and CDR2 FQGNSA. Trimming took off 5 bases at V and 5 bases at J, with 10 bases between the two ends. The CDR3 is 13 residues long. CDR3 sequence (DNA): TGTGCCAGCAGCCCCGGGCCGAACAATGAGCAGTTCTTC. The encoded protein is CASSPGPNNEQFF.

This clonotype was recorded at least ten times. This chain joins TRBV7-9 and TRBJ2-7; D unclear. From germline, CDR1 is SEHNR and CDR2 FQNEAQ (reference sequence). This CDR3 region has 12 residues. V lost 3 bases and J 5 bases, leaving 8 bases between the germline ends. In nucleotides, the CDR3 is TGTGCCAGCAGCTTTCTGGCCGACGAGCAGTACTTC. Protein: CASSFLADEQYF.